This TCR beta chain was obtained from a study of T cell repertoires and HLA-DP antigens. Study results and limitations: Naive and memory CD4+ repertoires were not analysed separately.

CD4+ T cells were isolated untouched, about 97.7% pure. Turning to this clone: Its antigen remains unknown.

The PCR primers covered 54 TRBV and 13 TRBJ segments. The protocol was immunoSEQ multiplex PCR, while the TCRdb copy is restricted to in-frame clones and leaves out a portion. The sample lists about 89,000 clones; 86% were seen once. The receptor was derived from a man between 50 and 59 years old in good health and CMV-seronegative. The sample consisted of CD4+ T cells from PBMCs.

CDR3 coding DNA: TGCAGCGTTGAATTAGGGGGAGGGGGCAATGAGCAGTTCTTC. This gives the protein CSVELGGGGNEQFF. The chain employs TRBV29-1 and TRBJ2-1; D is perhaps TRBD2 (7 bases). Germline-derived CDR1 and CDR2 are SQVTM and ANQGSEA. The CDR3 contains 14 residues. V dropped 2 bases and J dropped 6 bases, with 14 bases sitting between them.